The clone carrying this T cell receptor (beta chain) was observed a few times. The antigen remains unidentified. The sample originates from a study of CD8+ T cells in alopecia areata. Study-level results: Normal skin's resident alphabeta T cells are also sequenced in scalp samples. Greater clonality was observed in lesional scalp samples, especially alopecia totalis/universalis, versus normal scalp.

Individuals with alopecia areata gave both lesional scalp punch biopsies and peripheral blood for collection. CD4+ and CD8+ T cells were sorted from PBMCs stained for CD3, CD4 and CD8. Following RNA extraction, reverse transcription yielded cDNA that acted as the sequencing template. Libraries were prepared by immunoSEQ multiplex PCR; TCRdb keeps only in-frame clonotypes and omits some of them. There are just over 150,000 clones in the sample; around half occur only once, and approximately 20% lies in the top ten. Per the germline V gene, CDR1 is LNHNV and CDR2 is YYDKDF (reference sequence). Trimming cost V 3 bases and J 1 base, with 6 bases left between them. This CDR3 is built from 14 residues.

The sample consisted of CD8+ T cells sorted from blood, taken at week 0. This receptor was identified in a human donor with alopecia areata. The chain links TRBV15 to TRBJ2-2; D is uncertain. CDR3 coding DNA: TGTGCCACCAGCAGTAGAGTGAACACCGGGGAGCTGTTTTTT. Encoded protein: CATSSRVNTGELFF.